This TCR beta chain was captured in a study of Graves' ophthalmopathy and Graves' hyperthyroidism (dated by TCRdb to 2017 to 2018). Background for the entire study: Peripheral blood was collected before any treatment was given, at the time of initial diagnosis. The study used signatures of the TCR beta repertoire to tell Graves' ophthalmopathy apart from Graves' hyperthyroidism and to predict which patients would progress to ophthalmopathy. For independent validation, a separate cohort was made up of approximately 19 hyperthyroidism patients plus 17 patients who later progressed from hyperthyroidism to ophthalmopathy. Following sample collection, hyperthyroidism patients were given methimazole at a starting dose of 30 mg daily, and ophthalmopathy patients were given high-dose intravenous methylprednisolone. T-cell repertoires of thyroid tissue and blood were compared in several hyperthyroidism patients. In total, some 140 blood samples were TCR-sequenced: under 45 ophthalmopathy, about 75 hyperthyroidism and about 17 hyperthyroidism-to-ophthalmopathy patients. To explore V-J signatures that distinguish ophthalmopathy from hyperthyroidism, a discovery set of about a hundred patients was enrolled, made up of 40 to 45 with ophthalmopathy and roughly 55 with stable hyperthyroidism. Summary of the overall study and its limitations: Sample size was not predetermined statistically, and investigators were not blinded to group allocation. In validation, the model predicted ophthalmopathy progression with 55% to 71% sensitivity and about 73% specificity; roughly 12 predicted patients were CT-confirmed with GO in a median of approximately 6.5 months. In cross-validation, the 13-signature model distinguished ophthalmopathy from stable hyperthyroidism with less than 90% sensitivity and around 83% specificity, while in the test set the corresponding values were 80% and 75%. Most expanded thyroid clonotypes with frequency above 0.001 were also detected in blood, suggesting blood repertoires may reflect the thyroid immune response.

Ophthalmopathy patients had moderately to severely active disease, Clinical Activity Score of at least 3, NOSPECS grade of at least 4, and disease duration under 3 months. Anyone with other autoimmune diseases, uncontrolled infections, pregnancy or lactation was excluded from the study. Clinical symptoms, serum thyroxine, TRAb, thyroid ultrasound and orbital computed tomography were used for diagnosis. Ficoll-Paque density gradient centrifugation was used to isolate PBMCs from 8.5 to 10 ml of fresh peripheral blood. Total RNA was extracted with Trizol reagent and quality-checked on an Agilent 2100 Bioanalyzer. As to this clonotype: The antigen it binds to is not known. It has no much larger one-base neighbor in the sample; base qualities were not kept.

TCR beta CDR3 regions were amplified from RNA transcripts for repertoire sequencing. The first round of RT-PCR was done with HTBI primers and the Qiagen OneStep RT-PCR kit, and was followed by a second round of multiplex PCR, then size selection and purification. Libraries were sequenced on an Illumina HiSeq2000 using paired-end 100 bp reads. In the paper's pipeline: Reads were processed with SOAPnuke, discarding reads with adapters, uncalled bases, mean Phred below 15, or no exact constant-primer or identifier match. COPE v1.2.5 was used to merge the high-quality paired reads. Clonotypes were defined as unique nucleotide sequences and were aligned to IMGT TRB V, D and J references using MiTCR v1.1. Only V-J combinations with frequency above 0.0001 were analysed, covering approximately 99% of repertoires. A TCR clonal expansion and chaos score per V-J combination was defined as the ratio of F50 clonal expansion to chaos observed in the TCRdist matrix. Welch's t-statistics and random forest were used to reduce the features to some 13 V-J combinations, which were then used as input to a naive Bayes classifier. Thyroid-blood repertoire similarity was quantified with the Morisita-Horn index. TCRdb itself trimmed the public reads at Q25 with fastp, ran MiXCR and retained productive beta chains. When rows share a CDR3 protein, they turn into one entry using the most common DNA and genes. The V and J calls were not made by the authors but by TCRdb's processing. In all, the sample holds 660,000 or so distinct CDR3 sequences, and about two fifths of those were seen once. Clones ranked in the top ten supply more than 3% of the sample.

Input material: peripheral blood. This TCR came from an adult man with Graves' ophthalmopathy.

The DNA reads as follows: TGTGCCAGCAGTTACCCAGGGAAGTCTGAAAAACTGTTTTTT. This encodes CASSYPGKSEKLFF. The rearranged chain carries TRBV6-2 or TRBV6-3 and TRBJ1-4; the D gene is possibly TRBD1, with 5 bases matching. The V and J ends are trimmed by 2 bases and 7 bases, leaving 11 bases between them. Taken from the germline V gene, the CDR1 and CDR2 loops are MNHEY and SVGEGT. Its CDR3 holds 14 amino acids, cysteine through phenylalanine. CDR3 DNA is the only sequence kept; it has 42 bases, read in frame from the first base.